These 19 T cell receptor beta chains originate from one sample sequenced in a study of shared clonotypes between healthy human individuals. Data came from immunoSEQ multiplex PCR; TCRdb stores just in-frame clones and leaves some out. This table holds about 490,000 clones, 81% found once. Specimen: PBMCs. All receptors derive from a middle-aged woman in good health. Some clones in this sample may be carry-over from other donors' samples.

In this sample, this clone turned up a few times. This likely stems from a read error, as it lies one base from a far larger clone. This specimen includes other DNA sequences encoding the same CDR3. This chain uses TRBV30 with TRBJ1-5; the D is unclear. V shed 2 bases and J shed 2 bases, with 10 bases lying between them. Germline V lookup: CDR1 GTSNPN, CDR2 SVGIG (reference sequence). The CDR3 sequence is 14 residues long. CDR3 region: CAWSKGGGNQPQHF. CDR3 bases: TGTGCCTGGAGTAAGGGCGGGGGCAATCAGCCCCAGCATTTT.

The rearrangement joins TRBV30 to TRBJ1-1; 8 bases line up with TRBD1. CDR3 length: 13 amino acids. In germline, CDR1 is GTSNPN, CDR2 SVGIG (reference sequence). Germline trimming cut 6 bases from V and 6 bases from J; bases unmatched to any gene: 9. The CDR3, as DNA: TGTGCCTGTATCGACAGGGGAGGCGCTGAAGCTTTCTTT. Its protein product is CACIDRGGAEAFF. The variable domain in full, completed from reference TRBV30 and TRBJ1-1, reads SQTIHQWPATLVQPVGSPLSLECTVEGTSNPNLYWYRQAAGRGLQLLFYSVGIGQISSEVPQNLSASRPQDRQFILSSKKLLLSDSGFYLCACIDRGGAEAFFGQGTRLTVV.

The chain is built from TRBV6-1 and TRBJ2-3, with no clear D. Trimming took off 0 bases at V and 0 bases at J, with 16 bases between the two ends. Germline CDR1 and CDR2: MNHNS and SASEGT. CDR3 length: 18 amino acids. The CDR3 reads CASSEALLGGPSTDTQYF. The CDR3 region has the DNA TGTGCCAGCAGTGAAGCGCTTCTAGGCGGACCTAGCACAGATACGCAGTATTTT.

The chain combines TRBV7-2 with TRBJ2-7, with a possible D match to TRBD1 (5 bases). The V and J ends lost 5 bases and 6 bases respectively, with 23 bases between them. The CDR3 consists of 16 residues. CDR1 is SGHTA, CDR2 FQGNSA, per germline. The CDR3 protein is CASSPQGGPITSEQYF. The CDR3 DNA reads as TGTGCCAGCAGCCCCCAGGGTGGCCCCATTACGAGCGAGCAGTACTTC.

The rearrangement joins TRBV4-2 to TRBJ2-5, with 7 bases that match TRBD2. This CDR3 has 16 residues. Germline CDR1 and CDR2: LGHNA and YNFKEQ. V lost 0 bases, J lost 6 bases, and 10 bases stayed unmatched. This CDR3 reads CASSQEASGKGKTQYF. CDR3 bases: TGTGCCAGCAGCCAAGAAGCTAGCGGTAAAGGGAAGACCCAGTACTTC.

This clone was seen repeatedly, ten times or more. The V call is TRBV11-2, the J call TRBJ2-7, with TRBD2 matching over 7 bases. The germline CDR1 and CDR2 sequences are SGHAT and FQNNGV. This CDR3 is built from 14 residues. Trimming took 1 base from V and 3 from J; bases not matched to a gene: 3. The CDR3 sequence is CASSLGGRSYEQYF. The CDR3 nucleotides read TGTGCCAGCAGCTTAGGCGGGAGAAGCTACGAGCAGTACTTC.

The count of this clone is one. CDR3 residues: CASSWAMTLPYF. As DNA, the CDR3 is TGTGCCAGCAGTTGGGCCATGACACTTCCGTACTTC. The gene calls are TRBV2 and TRBJ2-5; no clear D. The germline CDR1 and CDR2 sequences are SNHLY and FYNNEI. V was shortened by 5 bases and J by 13 bases, with 17 bases between the two germline ends. The CDR3 sequence is 12 residues long.

The chain carries TRBV30 and TRBJ2-7; D gene uncertain. CDR1 and CDR2 (germline): GTSNPN, SVGIG (reference sequence). This CDR3 is 14 amino acids long. V lost 4 bases, J lost 3 bases, and 16 bases lay in between. The CDR3 is CAWMPKGRIYEQYF. CDR3 nucleotide sequence: TGTGCCTGGATGCCCAAGGGTAGAATCTACGAGCAGTACTTC.

This chain joins TRBV5-1 and TRBJ2-7; D remains unclear. Germline loops: CDR1 SGHRS, CDR2 YFSETQ. Trimming removed 2 bases from V and 2 bases from J, with 11 bases in between. The CDR3 totals 14 residues. The CDR3 spells CASSLTTDTYEQYF. The CDR3 DNA reads as TGCGCCAGCAGCTTAACGACGGATACCTACGAGCAGTACTTC.

The chain is built from TRBV28 and TRBJ1-2; TRBD1 might be the D (5 bases). CDR3 size: 13 residues. CDR1 and CDR2 from the germline V gene are MDHEN and SYDVKM. The V end lost 6 bases, the J end lost 8 bases, and 16 bases lay between the germline ends. CDR3 in amino acids: CASSSSPGRGYTF. CDR3 coding DNA: TGTGCCAGCAGCTCTTCTCCAGGGAGGGGCTACACCTTC.

This chain connects TRBV5-5 to TRBJ1-1; 7 nucleotides match TRBD1. From germline, CDR1 is SGHKS and CDR2 YYEKEE (reference sequence). CDR3 length: 15 amino acids. J was trimmed by 4 bases and V by 3 bases; bases with no gene match: 9. This CDR3 reads CASSSLQGPATEAFF. In DNA, the CDR3 is TGTGCCAGCAGCTCCTTACAGGGGCCGGCCACTGAAGCTTTCTTT.

The V call is TRBV6-5, the J call TRBJ1-2; tentatively, D is TRBD1 (6 bases). This CDR3 comprises 14 residues. Trimming removed 5 bases at V and 4 bases at J, with 14 bases between. The germline V gene encodes CDR1 MNHEY and CDR2 SVGAGI. CDR3 loop: CASSDRRDTYGYTF. CDR3 coding DNA: TGTGCCAGCAGTGATCGACGGGACACCTATGGCTACACCTTC.

A note on this clone: Other DNA sequences within the sample encode an identical CDR3. The rearrangement uses TRBV11-3 and TRBJ2-7; the match to TRBD1 covers 11 bases. The germline gives CDR1 SGHNT, CDR2 YENEEA. CDR3 length: 15 amino acids. Germline trimming cut 3 bases from V and 0 bases from J; bases unmatched to any gene: 1. DNA of the CDR3: TGTGCCAGCAGCTTTGGGACAGGGGGCTCCTACGAGCAGTACTTC. Amino acids: CASSFGTGGSYEQYF. The full variable domain, in which reference TRBV11-3 and TRBJ2-7 provide the parts outside the CDR3, is EAGVVQSPRYKIIEKKQPVAFWCNPISGHNTLYWYLQNLGQGPELLIRYENEEAVDDSQLPKDRFSAERLKGVDSTLKIQPAELGDSAVYLCASSFGTGGSYEQYFGPGTRLTVT.

Notes on this clone: A single base separates this from a much larger clone, so it may be a read error. The chain joins TRBV9 to TRBJ2-7, with a tentative D call TRBD2 (5 bases). Germline CDR1 reads SGDLS; CDR2 reads YYNGEE. The V gene lost 0 bases and the J gene lost 0 bases, with 13 bases spanning the gap. This CDR3 region has 16 residues. CDR3: CASSVEVVGSSYEQYF. The DNA for the CDR3 is TGTGCCAGCAGCGTAGAGGTGGTGGGGAGCTCCTACGAGCAGTACTTC.

This rearrangement joins TRBV7-3 to TRBJ2-1; 12 bases agree with TRBD2. Per the germline V gene, CDR1 is SGHTA and CDR2 is FQGTGA. Trimming cost V 4 bases and J 9 bases; bases outside gene matches: 10. This CDR3 region has 16 residues. The CDR3 DNA is TGTGCCAGCAGCTCACAAGGACTAGCGGGATACGTTGAGCAGTTCTTC. As protein: CASSSQGLAGYVEQFF. The variable domain in full, with the rest retrieved from reference TRBV7-3 and TRBJ2-1, is GAGVSQTPSNKVTEKGKYVELRCDPISGHTALYWYRQSLGQGPEFLIYFQGTGAADDSGLPNDRFFAVRPEGSVSTLKIQRTERGDSAVYLCASSSQGLAGYVEQFFGPGTRLTVL.

This clone showed up many times. Other DNA sequences in this sample translate to the same CDR3. The chain is built from TRBV19 and TRBJ2-7, with D perhaps matching TRBD1 (6 bases). The CDR3 loop spans 14 amino acids. Germline V CDR1 and CDR2: LNHDA, SQIVND (reference sequence). The ends were cut back, 7 bases at V and 4 bases at J, with 17 bases in the middle. The DNA for the CDR3 is TGTGCCAGTAAGGGGCCAGGGGAGTCGTACGAGCAGTACTTC. Amino acids: CASKGPGESYEQYF.

The V and J genes are TRBV7-2 and TRBJ2-2, with unresolved D. The germline CDR1 and CDR2 sequences are SGHTA and FQGNSA. Deletions cut 3 bases from V and 1 base from J, with 12 bases between. This CDR3 is built from 16 residues. The CDR3, as DNA: TGTGCCAGCAGCTTTACCGGGCCGAAGAACACCGGGGAGCTGTTTTTT. This translates into CASSFTGPKNTGELFF. The full variable domain, in which reference TRBV7-2 and TRBJ2-2 provide the parts outside the CDR3, is GAGVSQSPSNKVTEKGKDVELRCDPISGHTALYWYRQSLGQGLEFLIYFQGNSAPDKSGLPSDRFSAERTGGSVSTLTIQRTQQEDSAVYLCASSFTGPKNTGELFFGEGSRLTVL.

The chain couples TRBV11-2 to TRBJ2-1; D might be TRBD1 (6 bases). CDR3 length: 14 residues. Deletions cut 1 base from V and 9 bases from J, with 13 bases between. In germline, CDR1 is SGHAT, CDR2 FQNNGV. CDR3 nucleotides: TGTGCCAGCAGCTTAGGGACAGTCCCCGGTGAGCAGTTCTTC. Amino acids: CASSLGTVPGEQFF.

The chain is built from TRBV7-9 and TRBJ1-5; weak D call: TRBD1 (5 bases). The germline V and J ends were trimmed by 0 bases and 4 bases, with 13 bases remaining between them. Germline CDR1 reads SEHNR; CDR2 reads FQNEAQ (reference sequence). This CDR3 region has 16 residues. CDR3 residues: CASSLAQGGLNQPQHF. CDR3 sequence (DNA): TGTGCCAGCAGCTTAGCGCAGGGTGGGTTAAATCAGCCCCAGCATTTT. The whole variable domain, remainder taken from reference TRBV7-9 and TRBJ1-5, is DTGVSQNPRHKITKRGQNVTFRCDPISEHNRLYWYRQTLGQGPEFLTYFQNEAQLEKSRLLSDRFSAERPKGSFSTLEIQRTEQGDSAMYLCASSLAQGGLNQPQHFGDGTRLSIL.